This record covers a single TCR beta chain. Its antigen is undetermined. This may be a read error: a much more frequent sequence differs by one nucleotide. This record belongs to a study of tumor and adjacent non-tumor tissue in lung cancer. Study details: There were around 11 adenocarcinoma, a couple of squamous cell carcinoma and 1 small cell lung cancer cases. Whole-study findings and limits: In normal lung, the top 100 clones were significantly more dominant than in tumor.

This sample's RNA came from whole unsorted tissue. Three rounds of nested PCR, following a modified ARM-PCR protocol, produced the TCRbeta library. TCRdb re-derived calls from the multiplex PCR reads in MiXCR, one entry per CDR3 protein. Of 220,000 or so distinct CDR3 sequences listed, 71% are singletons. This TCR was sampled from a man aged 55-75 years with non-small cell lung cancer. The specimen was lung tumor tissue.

The chain's CDR3 is CASSLGFNQPQHF. Here the CDR3 DNA reads TGTGCCAGCAGCTTGGGGTTTAATCAGCCCCAGCATTTT. The chain recombines TRBV11-3 with TRBJ1-5; D gene unclear. Between the trimmed V and J ends, which lost 3 bases and 4 bases, there was a span of 7 bases. Germline V gene sequence: CDR1 SGHNT, CDR2 YENEEA. This CDR3 is 13 amino acids long. Filled out from reference TRBV11-3 and TRBJ1-5, the complete variable domain reads EAGVVQSPRYKIIEKKQPVAFWCNPISGHNTLYWYLQNLGQGPELLIRYENEEAVDDSQLPKDRFSAERLKGVDSTLKIQPAELGDSAVYLCASSLGFNQPQHFGDGTRLSIL.